Presented here are 26 T cell receptor beta chains from one specimen sequenced in a study of blood T cell repertoires in COVID-19. TCRdb's copy holds only in-frame clones and misses some; the assay was immunoSEQ multiplex PCR. The table includes roughly 220,000 clones, roughly nine tenths detected once. Sequencing was done on a sample of peripheral blood. The receptors derive from a woman in her fifties or sixties with COVID-19, enrolled during active disease.

The rearrangement joins TRBV25-1 to TRBJ2-2; a weak D match, TRBD1 (7 bases). V was shortened by 7 bases and J by 4 bases, with 13 bases between the two germline ends. CDR1 MGHDK and CDR2 SYGVNS come from the germline V gene. This CDR3 contains 14 residues. This chain's CDR3 is CASKEGASTGELFF. The CDR3 DNA reads as TGTGCCAGCAAGGAGGGGGCGAGCACCGGGGAGCTGTTTTTT.

V gene TRBV13 combines with J gene TRBJ2-3, with TRBD2 identical over 11 bases. Germline values: CDR1 PRHDT, CDR2 FYEKMQ (reference sequence). V was pared by 5 bases and J by 2 bases, with 18 bases of the junction left unmatched. This CDR3 is built from 20 residues. CDR3 loop: CASSLLGLAGGPSATDTQYF. The CDR3 region has the DNA TGTGCCAGCAGCCTACTCGGCCTAGCGGGGGGTCCTTCCGCCACAGATACGCAGTATTTT.

The chain combines TRBV29-1 with TRBJ1-1, with D unresolved. The CDR3 length is 15 residues. The germline gives CDR1 SQVTM, CDR2 ANQGSEA. The V and J ends lost 2 bases and 1 base respectively, with 14 bases between them. The CDR3 sequence: CSVERRALSNTEAFF. The CDR3 bases are TGCAGCGTTGAAAGGAGGGCACTCTCGAACACTGAAGCTTTCTTT.

The chain uses TRBV27 and TRBJ1-1; 8 bases agree with TRBD1. The germline gives CDR1 MNHEY, CDR2 SMNVEV (reference sequence). Trimming cost V 3 bases and J 7 bases; bases outside gene matches: 4. The CDR3 sequence is 13 residues long. The chain's CDR3 is CASSFRTGLEAFF. The DNA for the CDR3 is TGTGCCAGCAGTTTCCGGACAGGGCTTGAAGCTTTCTTT.

The gene calls are TRBV6-5 and TRBJ1-1; 7 bases fit TRBD1. The J segment lost 0 bases and the V segment lost 4 bases, leaving 5 bases of the junction unmatched. The length of the CDR3 is 15 residues. Germline CDR1 is MNHEY and CDR2 is SVGAGI. CDR3 bases: TGTGCCAGCAGTTTAGCAGGGGGGATGAACACTGAAGCTTTCTTT. Residues: CASSLAGGMNTEAFF.

This chain links TRBV27 with TRBJ2-1; D call uncertain. Trimming left V 3 bases short and J 8 bases short, with 11 bases between. The CDR3 consists of 13 residues. Germline CDR1 is MNHEY and CDR2 is SMNVEV (reference sequence). CDR3 in DNA: TGTGCCAGCAGTTTCGGAGTGGAGTATGAGCAGTTCTTC. Residues: CASSFGVEYEQFF.

The V gene is TRBV27, the J gene TRBJ1-4; 9 bases fit TRBD1. This CDR3 is built from 14 residues. Germline V gives CDR1 MNHEY, CDR2 SMNVEV (reference sequence). V was clipped by 5 bases and J by 7 bases; unmatched bases: 5. The CDR3 nucleotides read TGTGCCAGCAGTAAAACAGGGGGCGTTGAAAAACTGTTTTTT. It specifies CASSKTGGVEKLFF.

The chain carries TRBV5-1 and TRBJ2-2; 11 nucleotides agree with TRBD2. The CDR3 is 18 residues long. CDR1 SGHRS and CDR2 YFSETQ come from the germline V gene. With 2 bases clipped from V and 0 bases from J, the junction kept 6 bases outside the gene matches. The DNA for the CDR3 is TGCGCCAGCAGCTTCCGACTAGCGGGGATATCGAACACCGGGGAGCTGTTTTTT. Residues: CASSFRLAGISNTGELFF.

V gene TRBV11-2 combines with J gene TRBJ2-7; 7 bases map to TRBD2. The CDR3 covers 16 residues. Germline CDR1 SGHAT, CDR2 FQNNGV. The J segment lost 5 bases and the V segment lost 6 bases, leaving 16 bases of the junction unmatched. The CDR3 spells CASRLSHKGRVHEQYV. The CDR3 DNA is TGTGCCAGCAGGTTATCCCACAAGGGGAGGGTCCACGAGCAGTACGTC.

V usage is TRBV28 and J usage is TRBJ1-5; a weak D match, TRBD1 (6 bases). CDR3 length: 14 amino acids. Germline V gives CDR1 MDHEN, CDR2 SYDVKM. Trimming took 10 bases from V and 5 from J, leaving 18 bases between them. The CDR3 protein is CATSGGQRHQPQHF. In DNA form, the CDR3 reads TGTGCCACCTCGGGGGGGCAGCGTCATCAGCCCCAGCATTTT. The whole variable domain, remainder taken from reference TRBV28 and TRBJ1-5, is DVKVTQSSRYLVKRTGEKVFLECVQDMDHENMFWYRQDPGLGLRLIYFSYDVKMKEKGDIPEGYSVSREKKERFSLILESASTNQTSMYLCATSGGQRHQPQHFGDGTRLSIL.

This clone was seen at least ten times. The chain joins TRBV4-3 to TRBJ2-1, with D hard to call. The V end lost 0 bases, the J end lost 4 bases, and 7 bases lay between the germline ends. This CDR3 comprises 14 residues. Germline-derived CDR1 and CDR2 are LGHNA and YSLEER. The CDR3 sequence: CASSQEGRYNEQFF. CDR3 in DNA: TGCGCCAGCAGCCAAGAAGGCAGGTACAATGAGCAGTTCTTC.

V gene TRBV5-6 combines with J gene TRBJ1-5; D might be TRBD1 (5 bases). V was shortened by 0 bases and J by 11 bases, with 18 bases between the two germline ends. The CDR3 is 15 amino acids. Germline loops: CDR1 SGHDT, CDR2 YYEEEE. CDR3 DNA sequence: TGTGCCAGCAGCTTGGGAATGGGGGGTGGCCAGACCCAGCATTTT. Residues: CASSLGMGGGQTQHF.

The genes are TRBV19 and TRBJ1-2; D gene uncertain. The CDR3 consists of 12 residues. V dropped 9 bases and J dropped 8 bases, with 16 bases sitting between them. The germline CDR1 and CDR2 sequences are LNHDA and SQIVND (reference sequence). CDR3 sequence: CASLDEGEGYTF. DNA of the CDR3: TGTGCCAGCCTGGACGAGGGCGAGGGCTACACCTTC.

This CDR3 reads CASSSSFDRHLAKNIQYF. The CDR3 nucleotides are TGTGCCAGCAGCTCATCCTTCGACAGGCACCTAGCCAAAAACATTCAGTACTTC. The chain couples TRBV7-9 to TRBJ2-4; D may be TRBD1 (6 bases). Deletions cut 4 bases from V and 0 bases from J, with 19 bases between. CDR1 and CDR2 from the germline V gene are SEHNR and FQNEAQ (reference sequence). This CDR3 region has 18 residues. The entire variable domain, with the rest obtained from reference TRBV7-9 and TRBJ2-4, is as follows: DTGVSQNPRHKITKRGQNVTFRCDPISEHNRLYWYRQTLGQGPEFLTYFQNEAQLEKSRLLSDRFSAERPKGSFSTLEIQRTEQGDSAMYLCASSSSFDRHLAKNIQYFGAGTRLSVL.

J is TRBJ1-1 and V is TRBV19, with 7 bases matching TRBD1. The CDR3 loop spans 12 amino acids. V was pared by 9 bases and J by 1 base, with 2 bases of the junction left unmatched. Germline V gene data show CDR1 as LNHDA and CDR2 as SQIVND (reference sequence). CDR3 bases: TGTGCCAGACCAGGGGGGAACACTGAAGCTTTCTTT. Its protein product is CARPGGNTEAFF.

The table lists this clone with a count of one. This chain joins TRBV7-2 and TRBJ2-3, with TRBD2 as a possible D gene (6 bases). This CDR3 has 16 amino acids. The germline CDR1 and CDR2 sequences are SGHTA and FQGNSA. Between the trimmed V and J ends, which lost 5 bases and 5 bases, there was a span of 20 bases. The CDR3 region is CASSLLLTGRRDTQYF. In nucleotides, the CDR3 is TGTGCCAGCAGCCTCCTTCTGACTGGGAGGAGAGATACGCAGTATTTT.

V gene TRBV28 combines with J gene TRBJ2-7, with 8 bases fitting TRBD1. With V trimmed by 5 bases and J by 5 bases, 11 bases remained unmatched. The CDR3 spans 15 residues. Germline values: CDR1 MDHEN, CDR2 SYDVKM. CDR3: CASSTNDRGRDEQYF. DNA of the CDR3: TGTGCCAGCAGTACTAACGACAGGGGAAGGGACGAGCAGTACTTC.

The gene calls are TRBV7-7 and TRBJ2-1; 9 bases are shared with TRBD2. The CDR3 runs 16 residues. The germline CDR1 and CDR2 sequences are SSHAT and FNYEAQ (reference sequence). The V and J ends lost 5 bases and 7 bases, in that order; junction bases with no gene match: 12. This chain's CDR3 is CASSPAAGGRGNEQFF. The DNA of the CDR3 is TGTGCCAGCAGCCCCGCCGCGGGGGGGCGGGGTAATGAGCAGTTCTTC. Drawing the rest from reference TRBV7-7 and TRBJ2-1, the complete variable domain is GAGVSQSPRYKVTKRGQDVTLRCDPISSHATLYWYQQALGQGPEFLTYFNYEAQPDKSGLPSDRFSAERPEGSISTLTIQRTEQRDSAMYRCASSPAAGGRGNEQFFGPGTRLTVL.

This chain links TRBV5-1 with TRBJ1-1; 12 nucleotides agree with TRBD1. This CDR3 contains 19 residues. V shed 1 base, J shed 4 bases, and the junction held 14 bases outside the gene matches. From germline, CDR1 is SGHRS and CDR2 YFSETQ. CDR3 residues: CASSLRAGTGGVGGTEAFF. The DNA for the CDR3 is TGCGCCAGCAGCTTGAGAGCCGGGACAGGGGGCGTCGGGGGCACTGAAGCTTTCTTT.

The rearrangement uses TRBV4-1 and TRBJ1-4; 12 bases map to TRBD1. The CDR3 has 17 residues. The V and J ends lost 4 bases and 8 bases, in that order; junction bases with no gene match: 11. From germline, CDR1 is MGHRA and CDR2 YSYEKL. CDR3 protein: CASSPGQGATVGEKLFF. In DNA, the CDR3 is TGCGCCAGCAGCCCGGGACAGGGGGCAACGGTGGGCGAAAAACTGTTTTTT.

The chain links TRBV5-4 to TRBJ2-2, with 12 bases matching TRBD2. Per germline, CDR1 SGHNT and CDR2 YYREEE (reference sequence). V was pared by 4 bases and J by 8 bases, with 6 bases of the junction left unmatched. The CDR3 is made up of 15 amino acids. CDR3 bases: TGTGCCAGCAGCCCGGGACTAGCGGGCGTTGGGGAGCTGTTTTTT. Encoded protein: CASSPGLAGVGELFF.

This clone was seen once. This rearrangement joins TRBV5-4 to TRBJ2-3, with 11 positions matching TRBD1. Germline V CDR1 and CDR2: SGHNT, YYREEE (reference sequence). The CDR3 length is 15 residues. J lost 8 bases, V lost 3 bases, and 8 bases had no gene match. CDR3 protein: CASSSRGTGGGTQYF. The CDR3 nucleotides read TGTGCCAGCAGCTCCCGTGGGACAGGGGGTGGTACGCAGTATTTT.

This sequence joins TRBV27 and TRBJ2-7, with a weak D call TRBD2 (6 bases). The CDR3 extends over 15 amino acids. V was trimmed by 0 bases and J by 7 bases, leaving 16 bases between them. Germline lookup yields CDR1 MNHEY and CDR2 SMNVEV (reference sequence). For the CDR3, the DNA is TGTGCCAGCAGTTTATCGTGGGGGGTTCCCTGGGAGCAGTACTTC. As protein: CASSLSWGVPWEQYF.

The chain recombines TRBV28 with TRBJ1-5; D is possibly TRBD1 (6 bases). Trimming cost V 5 bases and J 1 base, with 12 bases left between them. The CDR3 contains 15 residues. Germline loops: CDR1 MDHEN, CDR2 SYDVKM. The CDR3 protein is CASSLGAYSNQPQHF. The CDR3 nucleotides read TGTGCCAGCAGTCTGGGGGCGTACAGCAATCAGCCCCAGCATTTT.

The rearrangement uses TRBV18 and TRBJ2-5; tentatively, D is TRBD1 (5 bases). The germline V gene encodes CDR1 KGHSH and CDR2 LQKENI. V was shortened by 0 bases and J by 2 bases, with 13 bases between the two germline ends. The CDR3 extends over 16 amino acids. The DNA of the CDR3 is TGTGCCAGCTCACCACCGGGCCTAGGGGCTCAAGAGACCCAGTACTTC. It is translated as CASSPPGLGAQETQYF.

V usage is TRBV5-1 and J usage is TRBJ2-5; 10 bases fit TRBD2. CDR3 length: 15 amino acids. With V trimmed by 7 bases and J by 1 base, 7 bases remained unmatched. CDR1 and CDR2 (germline): SGHRS, YFSETQ. In nucleotides, the CDR3 is TGCGCCAGCGCCCGGAGCGGGGGGGCCCAAGAGACCCAGTACTTC. It yields the protein CASARSGGAQETQYF.